These 31 T cell receptor beta chains share one sample of origin, sequenced in a study of blood T cell repertoires in COVID-19 (dated by TCRdb to about 2020). Libraries were built with the immunoSEQ multiplex PCR assay. The clones in this table, taken by TCRdb from immuneACCESS, are in-frame only. Not every clone is retained; where verified, under half of the shortfall comes from an unresolved V gene, and the cause of the rest is unknown. The sample table contains hundreds of thousands of clones; only one count was recorded for approximately 88% of them. Of the sample, 2.5% to 3% is held by the ten largest clones. Sequences were obtained from PBMCs or T cells enriched from blood (not recorded which). These receptors all come from a woman younger than 45 with acute COVID-19.

J is TRBJ1-2 and V is TRBV29-1; D is ambiguous. This CDR3 is built from 14 residues. CDR1 and CDR2 (germline): SQVTM, ANQGSEA. V lost 2 bases and J lost 7, with 17 bases in between. The CDR3 here is CSVEYEGPLGGYTF. The CDR3 DNA reads TGCAGCGTTGAATATGAGGGCCCTTTAGGTGGCTACACCTTC.

This rearrangement joins TRBV7-9 to TRBJ1-1; D unclear. The CDR3 sequence is 13 residues long. Germline values: CDR1 SEHNR, CDR2 FQNEAQ (reference sequence). Between the trimmed V and J ends, which lost 2 bases and 2 bases, there was a span of 6 bases. CDR3 sequence reads: CASSLYTNTEAFF. The CDR3, as DNA: TGTGCCAGCAGCTTATACACAAACACTGAAGCTTTCTTT.

The chain combines TRBV6-5 with TRBJ1-1, with a possible D match to TRBD1 (6 bases). From germline, CDR1 is MNHEY and CDR2 SVGAGI. The CDR3 contains 15 residues. V lost 7 bases and J lost 7, with 22 bases in between. DNA of the CDR3: TGTGCCAGCATTAGGACGAGCGGGGGGCTCGATGAAGCTTTCTTT. It translates to CASIRTSGGLDEAFF.

This clone was counted once. The CDR3 region has the DNA TGTGCCAGCAGTCGCACGGTTAGCAATCAGCCCCAGCATTTT. Residues: CASSRTVSNQPQHF. The rearrangement uses TRBV6-6 and TRBJ1-5; no definite D call. Germline CDR1 reads MNHNY; CDR2 reads SVGAGI (reference sequence). The CDR3 sequence is 14 residues long. The germline V and J ends were trimmed by 5 bases and 0 bases, with 8 bases remaining between them.

The genes are TRBV7-9 and TRBJ1-2; D gene unclear. V was trimmed by 0 bases and J by 6 bases, leaving 8 bases between them. The CDR3 totals 13 residues. The germline V gene has CDR1 SEHNR and CDR2 FQNEAQ (reference sequence). This CDR3 reads CASSLAQQDGYTF. The DNA for the CDR3 is TGTGCCAGCAGCTTAGCACAGCAAGATGGCTACACCTTC.

The rearrangement joins TRBV20-1 to TRBJ2-7, with D possibly being TRBD1 (5 bases). Germline V CDR1 and CDR2: DFQATT, SNEGSKA (reference sequence). The CDR3 has 11 amino acids. V lost 6 bases to trimming and J lost 5 bases, with 11 bases between them. The CDR3 bases are TGCAGTGCAACGGACAACGACGAGCAGTACTTC. This encodes CSATDNDEQYF.

This chain links TRBV30 with TRBJ2-3; a possible D gene is TRBD2 (6 bases). Germline V gene data show CDR1 as GTSNPN and CDR2 as SVGIG (reference sequence). Trimming removed 5 bases at V and 1 base at J, with 10 bases between. The CDR3 is 13 residues long. CDR3 nucleotides: TGTGCCTGGTATGGCGGGGGCACAGATACGCAGTATTTT. Translated, it gives CAWYGGGTDTQYF.

The J gene is TRBJ1-1, the V gene TRBV14, with D perhaps TRBD1 (5 bases). V dropped 0 bases and J dropped 5 bases, with 13 bases sitting between them. The CDR3 is made up of 15 amino acids. Germline V gene lookup returns CDR1 SGHDN and CDR2 FVKESK. The CDR3 sequence: CASSQDSGDWTEAFF. In DNA form, the CDR3 reads TGTGCCAGCAGCCAAGATTCGGGGGATTGGACTGAAGCTTTCTTT.

The V gene is TRBV3-1 (or the pseudogene TRBV3-2), the J gene TRBJ1-6; D is perhaps TRBD1 (6 bases). The CDR3 is 17 residues long. In germline, CDR1 is LGHDT, CDR2 YNNKEL (reference sequence). V was trimmed by 0 bases and J by 7 bases, leaving 16 bases between them. The CDR3 spells CASSQELGAIGNSPLHF. The CDR3 nucleotides read TGTGCCAGCAGCCAAGAATTGGGGGCAATCGGCAATTCACCCCTCCACTTT.

This chain's CDR3 is CAISESTGYGYTF. CDR3 in DNA: TGTGCCATCAGTGAGTCGACAGGCTATGGCTACACCTTC. The chain carries TRBV10-3 and TRBJ1-2, with TRBD1 as a possible D gene (6 bases). The CDR3 spans 13 residues. The germline gives CDR1 ENHRY, CDR2 SYGVKD. The V and J ends lost 0 bases and 4 bases respectively, with 6 bases between them.

The chain couples TRBV5-8 to TRBJ1-2; 10 bases are a match to TRBD1. CDR3 length: 14 residues. The V gene end was trimmed by 4 bases and the J gene end by 8 bases; junction bases not matched to a gene: 8. Looked up from germline, CDR1 is SGHTS and CDR2 is YDEGEE. The CDR3 spells CASSKSGTGEGYTF. In DNA form, the CDR3 reads TGTGCCAGCAGCAAGTCCGGGACAGGGGAAGGCTACACCTTC.

J is TRBJ1-2 and V is TRBV3-1 (or the pseudogene TRBV3-2); 7 nucleotides line up with TRBD1. CDR3 length: 13 amino acids. The V gene end was trimmed by 4 bases and the J gene end by 6 bases; junction bases not matched to a gene: 5. Germline CDR1 is LGHDT and CDR2 is YNNKEL (reference sequence). CDR3 amino acids: CASSPTGADGYTF. CDR3 DNA sequence: TGTGCCAGCAGCCCCACAGGGGCGGATGGCTACACCTTC.

This clone came up a few times. The CDR3 reads CASSHGQNYNSPLHF. In nucleotides, the CDR3 is TGTGCCAGCAGCCACGGACAGAACTATAATTCACCCCTCCACTTT. V gene TRBV27 combines with J gene TRBJ1-6; possibly TRBD1 for D (6 bases). The CDR3 contains 15 residues. The V and J ends lost 6 bases and 3 bases respectively, with 12 bases between them. In germline, CDR1 is MNHEY, CDR2 SMNVEV (reference sequence).

This clone was observed a handful of times. V is TRBV3-1 (or the pseudogene TRBV3-2) and J is TRBJ2-2, with TRBD1 matching over 7 bases. Germline CDR1 LGHDT, CDR2 YNNKEL (reference sequence). V trimming: 4 bases; J trimming: 1 base; junction bases outside the gene matches: 3. The CDR3 has 15 amino acids. CDR3 sequence: CASSPGTVNTGELFF. CDR3 DNA sequence: TGTGCCAGCAGCCCCGGGACAGTGAACACCGGGGAGCTGTTTTTT.

The genes are TRBV5-1 and TRBJ1-1; maybe TRBD1 (5 bases). The ends were cut back, 1 base at V and 7 bases at J, with 11 bases in the middle. Germline loops: CDR1 SGHRS, CDR2 YFSETQ. The CDR3 contains 13 residues. CDR3 bases: TGCGCCAGCAGCTTGTCAGGGCTAGGTGAAGCTTTCTTT. It codes for CASSLSGLGEAFF.

This chain links TRBV12-3 or TRBV12-4 with TRBJ1-1; no definite D call. The V gene lost 7 bases and the J gene lost 8 bases, with 17 bases spanning the gap. CDR3 size: 13 residues. For the CDR3, the DNA is TGTGCCAGCACCTCGGAACCGGGAAACGAAGCTTTCTTT. Translation gives CASTSEPGNEAFF.

This rearrangement joins TRBV10-3 to TRBJ1-4; tentative D call: TRBD1 (6 bases). Germline assignment: CDR1 ENHRY and CDR2 SYGVKD. The germline V and J ends were trimmed by 5 bases and 7 bases, with 17 bases remaining between them. The CDR3 is 15 amino acids. CDR3 amino acids: CAISLVRGEGEKLFF. The CDR3 bases are TGTGCCATCAGTTTAGTCAGGGGAGAAGGTGAAAAACTGTTTTTT.

The chain employs TRBV30 and TRBJ1-1; D unresolved. CDR3 length: 14 residues. Germline CDR1 reads GTSNPN; CDR2 reads SVGIG (reference sequence). Trimming cost V 0 bases and J 2 bases, with 10 bases left between them. CDR3 sequence (DNA): TGTGCCTGGAGTGTACGGGTTGGTAACACTGAAGCTTTCTTT. It translates to CAWSVRVGNTEAFF.

The V gene is TRBV7-8, the J gene TRBJ1-6, with D possibly TRBD1 on 6 matching bases. Between the trimmed V and J ends, which lost 11 bases and 3 bases, there was a span of 26 bases. The CDR3 is 18 amino acids. Per the germline V gene, CDR1 is SGHVS and CDR2 is FQNEAQ. The CDR3 loop reads CAVRGGKKNPIYNSPLHF. CDR3 in DNA: TGTGCCGTACGAGGGGGTAAAAAAAATCCAATCTATAATTCACCCCTCCACTTT. Filled out from reference TRBV7-8 and TRBJ1-6, the complete variable domain reads GAGVSQSPRYKVAKRGQDVALRCDPISGHVSLFWYQQALGQGPEFLTYFQNEAQLDKSGLPSDRFFAERPEGSVSTLKIQRTQQEDSAVYLCAVRGGKKNPIYNSPLHFGNGTRLTVT.

The V call is TRBV4-1, the J call TRBJ1-4; perhaps TRBD1 as D (6 bases). CDR3 length equals 14 residues. Germline V gene sequence: CDR1 MGHRA, CDR2 YSYEKL. The V end lost 4 bases, the J end lost 5 bases, and 11 bases lay between the germline ends. CDR3 DNA: TGCGCCAGCAGCCGGACAGTTCCGAATGAAAAACTGTTTTTT. Amino acids: CASSRTVPNEKLFF.

This clone was recorded only once. The CDR3 coding sequence is TGTGCCAGCAGCTCGGACAGGGCGGATCAGCCCCAGCATTTT. Amino acid sequence: CASSSDRADQPQHF. The rearrangement joins TRBV7-9 to TRBJ1-5; 8 bases align to TRBD1. This CDR3 is built from 14 residues. Germline-derived CDR1 and CDR2 are SEHNR and FQNEAQ (reference sequence). Germline trimming cut 4 bases from V and 5 bases from J; bases unmatched to any gene: 4.

This chain uses TRBV7-9 with TRBJ2-1; 10 nucleotides agree with TRBD2. Germline assignment: CDR1 SEHNR and CDR2 FQNEAQ (reference sequence). V lost 5 bases, J lost 5 bases, and 6 bases stayed unmatched. The CDR3 runs 15 residues. Here the CDR3 DNA reads TGTGCCAGCAGCCAAAGCGGGGGGGTCGACAATGAGCAGTTCTTC. Translation: CASSQSGGVDNEQFF.

CDR3 sequence (DNA): TGTGCCAGCAGTGAGGAAATAGCGGGGGGGCTAGCCAAAAACATTCAGTACTTC. Amino acids: CASSEEIAGGLAKNIQYF. The chain couples TRBV2 to TRBJ2-4, with 11 bases matching TRBD2. The trim removed 3 bases at V and 0 bases at J, leaving 7 bases unmatched. The CDR3 consists of 18 residues. Germline lookup yields CDR1 SNHLY and CDR2 FYNNEI. Filled out from reference TRBV2 and TRBJ2-4, the complete variable domain reads EPEVTQTPSHQVTQMGQEVILRCVPISNHLYFYWYRQILGQKVEFLVSFYNNEISEKSEIFDDQFSVERPDGSNFTLKIRSTKLEDSAMYFCASSEEIAGGLAKNIQYFGAGTRLSVL.

The chain recombines TRBV27 with TRBJ1-5; D possibly corresponds to TRBD1 (6 bases). Germline V gives CDR1 MNHEY, CDR2 SMNVEV (reference sequence). V lost 0 bases and J lost 9, with 15 bases in between. The CDR3 totals 15 residues. CDR3 sequence (DNA): TGTGCCAGCAGTTTATCTGTGGGGGCTAGGGCGCCCCAGCATTTT. Its translation: CASSLSVGARAPQHF.

The rearrangement links TRBV18 to TRBJ2-5; a weak D match, TRBD2 (7 bases). The CDR3 length is 16 residues. Germline V lookup: CDR1 KGHSH, CDR2 LQKENI. V gave up 1 base and J gave up 2 bases, with 14 bases separating them. CDR3 region: CASSPRTGGSQETQYF. The CDR3 DNA follows: TGTGCCAGCTCACCACGGACGGGGGGCTCTCAAGAGACCCAGTACTTC.

This rearrangement joins TRBV9 to TRBJ2-3; 7 bases agree with TRBD2. The CDR3 spans 14 residues. V was clipped by 3 bases and J by 3 bases; unmatched bases: 4. The V gene's germline CDR1 is SGDLS and CDR2 YYNGEE. The CDR3 DNA sequence: TGTGCCAGCAGCGCTAGCGGAGGGACAGATACGCAGTATTTT. Its translation is CASSASGGTDTQYF.

The chain couples TRBV10-3 to TRBJ2-5, with D tentatively TRBD2 (5 bases). V lost 2 bases to trimming and J lost 1 base, with 5 bases between them. The CDR3 sequence is 13 residues long. In germline, CDR1 is ENHRY, CDR2 SYGVKD. CDR3 DNA sequence: TGTGCCATCAGTGAGCGGGGCCAAGAGACCCAGTACTTC. Translation: CAISERGQETQYF.

The chain couples TRBV3-1 (or the pseudogene TRBV3-2) to TRBJ2-1, with 9 bases that match TRBD1. CDR3 size: 15 residues. The V gene end was trimmed by 4 bases and the J gene end by 8 bases; junction bases not matched to a gene: 9. Germline CDR1 and CDR2: LGHDT and YNNKEL (reference sequence). The DNA for the CDR3 is TGTGCCAGCAGCCCGGGGACAGGGTTAATCGATGAGCAGTTCTTC. Amino acid sequence: CASSPGTGLIDEQFF.

The chain has TRBV11-2 and TRBJ2-5, with 7 bases aligning to TRBD1. CDR3 size: 15 residues. In germline, CDR1 is SGHAT, CDR2 FQNNGV. J lost 5 bases, V lost 2 bases, and 8 bases had no gene match. The CDR3 sequence: CASSLSDREMETQYF. The CDR3 nucleotides are TGTGCCAGCAGCTTAAGCGACAGGGAAATGGAGACCCAGTACTTC.

This chain connects TRBV6-6 to TRBJ1-1; TRBD1 might be the D (5 bases). The CDR3 runs 13 residues. V lost 6 bases and J lost 5, with 13 bases in between. CDR1 MNHNY and CDR2 SVGAGI come from the germline V gene (reference sequence). The CDR3 DNA reads TGTGCCAGCAGCCTTACACCAGGGACTGAAGCTTTCTTT. Amino acid sequence: CASSLTPGTEAFF.

This clone came up a few times. The V and J genes are TRBV3-1 (or the pseudogene TRBV3-2) and TRBJ2-7, with D unclear. CDR1 LGHDT and CDR2 YNNKEL come from the germline V gene (reference sequence). The CDR3 extends over 15 amino acids. Trimming left V 1 base short and J 2 bases short, with 12 bases between. CDR3 in amino acids: CASSQVLGSPYEQYF. In DNA form, the CDR3 reads TGTGCCAGCAGCCAAGTTCTAGGCAGTCCCTACGAGCAGTACTTC.